Listed below are T cell receptor beta chains from one sample, sequenced in a study of neoadjuvant anti-PD-1 for oral cavity cancer. Clones were sequenced by immunoSEQ multiplex PCR, and TCRdb holds only the in-frame ones, with some missing. There are over 9,000 clones in the sample; around 66% occur only once, and approximately 3.8% lies in the top ten. The sample here was PBMCs, taken after nivolumab (anti-PD-1) treatment. The source is a person between 40 and 85 years old with oral cavity squamous cell carcinoma. CDR3s leave out the opening cysteine and the closing phenylalanine or tryptophan. A D gene is named only where the DNA matches it firmly. Clone size appears in some rows only: once, few, many, or a class for an expanded clone.

clone_size: once
j_call: TRBJ1-5
v_call: TRBV27
d_call: .
cdr3_aa: ASSLSTGAQPQH

clone_size: .
j_call: TRBJ1-5
v_call: TRBV9
d_call: .
cdr3_aa: ASSVAGDRQPQH

clone_size: few
j_call: TRBJ2-5
v_call: TRBV11-2
d_call: .
cdr3_aa: ASSIGETQY

clone_size: .
j_call: TRBJ1-6
v_call: TRBV14
d_call: .
cdr3_aa: ASSHPYSPLH

clone_size: .
j_call: TRBJ2-5
v_call: TRBV5-1
d_call: TRBD2
cdr3_aa: ASSITSGGGETQY

clone_size: once
j_call: TRBJ2-1
v_call: TRBV4-1
d_call: .
cdr3_aa: ASSREWPHNEQF

clone_size: .
j_call: TRBJ2-7
v_call: TRBV7-9
d_call: .
cdr3_aa: ASSKGGREQY

clone_size: few
j_call: TRBJ2-7
v_call: TRBV20-1
d_call: .
cdr3_aa: SHGSSYEQY

clone_size: .
j_call: TRBJ2-5
v_call: TRBV11-3
d_call: .
cdr3_aa: ASSSDTQETQY

clone_size: .
j_call: TRBJ2-7
v_call: TRBV28
d_call: TRBD1
cdr3_aa: ASSLRLLVGQRDRGEGAQY

clone_size: .
j_call: TRBJ2-3
v_call: TRBV29-1
d_call: .
cdr3_aa: SVLGLDPLVDTQY

clone_size: few
j_call: TRBJ1-1
v_call: TRBV29-1
d_call: .
cdr3_aa: SVQKSMNTEAF

clone_size: .
j_call: TRBJ1-2
v_call: TRBV28
d_call: .
cdr3_aa: ASSPPTEYYGYT

clone_size: few
j_call: TRBJ1-5
v_call: TRBV18
d_call: .
cdr3_aa: ASSQGHSNQPQH

clone_size: .
j_call: TRBJ2-1
v_call: TRBV7-2
d_call: .
cdr3_aa: ASSLAAAVEQF

clone_size: .
j_call: TRBJ2-7
v_call: TRBV7-6
d_call: .
cdr3_aa: ASSLGGGRTYEQY

clone_size: .
j_call: TRBJ1-5
v_call: TRBV5-1
d_call: TRBD1
cdr3_aa: ASSLHPDRGNQPQH

clone_size: .
j_call: TRBJ1-4
v_call: TRBV11-2
d_call: .
cdr3_aa: ASSSLRVLNEKLF

clone_size: few
j_call: TRBJ1-2
v_call: TRBV5-1
d_call: TRBD1
cdr3_aa: ASSSGQAVDGYT

clone_size: .
j_call: TRBJ1-2
v_call: TRBV2
d_call: TRBD1
cdr3_aa: ASSGTGNYGYT

clone_size: .
j_call: TRBJ1-1
v_call: TRBV5-1
d_call: .
cdr3_aa: ATQEGTGLSNTEAF

clone_size: .
j_call: TRBJ1-3
v_call: TRBV13
d_call: .
cdr3_aa: ASTSGRGGNTIY

clone_size: .
j_call: TRBJ1-3
v_call: TRBV11-3
d_call: .
cdr3_aa: ASSLSEGHTIY

clone_size: once
j_call: TRBJ2-7
v_call: TRBV18
d_call: .
cdr3_aa: ASSGRGSYEQY